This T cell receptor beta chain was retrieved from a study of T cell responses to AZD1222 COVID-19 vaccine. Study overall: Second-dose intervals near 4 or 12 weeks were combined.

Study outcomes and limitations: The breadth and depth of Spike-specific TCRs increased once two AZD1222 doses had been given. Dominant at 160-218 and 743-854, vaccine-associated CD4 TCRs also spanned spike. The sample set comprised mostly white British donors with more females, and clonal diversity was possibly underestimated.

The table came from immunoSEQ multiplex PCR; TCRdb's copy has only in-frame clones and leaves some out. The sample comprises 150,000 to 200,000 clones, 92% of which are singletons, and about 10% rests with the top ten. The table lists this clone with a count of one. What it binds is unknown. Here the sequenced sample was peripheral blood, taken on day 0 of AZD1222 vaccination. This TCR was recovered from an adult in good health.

CDR3 residues: CASSYWQGRNQPQHF. The DNA for the CDR3 is TGTGCCAGCAGTTACTGGCAGGGAAGGAATCAGCCCCAGCATTTT. The V gene is TRBV6-5, the J gene TRBJ1-5; D is possibly TRBD1 (5 bases). V was clipped by 1 base and J by 4 bases, with 11 bases between them. In germline, CDR1 is MNHEY, CDR2 SVGAGI. This CDR3 has 15 residues.